One and the same sample provided the 10 T cell receptor beta chains below, sequenced in a study of blood T cells in healthy people across ages. With a J-beta primer mix and a sample-barcoded 5' primer, a second PCR ran roughly 7 to 11 cycles. In TCRdb, the 5' RACE reads were re-called with MiXCR into one record per CDR3 protein. The sample shows 1.5 million to 2 million distinct CDR3 sequences, approximately 40% of them seen only once. The source material was blood. These receptors all come from a human donor in good health.

This chain uses TRBV12-3 or TRBV12-4 with TRBJ2-2; perhaps TRBD1 as D (5 bases). The CDR3 contains 15 residues. Deletions cut 6 bases from V and 1 base from J, with 12 bases between. This chain's CDR3 is CASSPIQENTGELFF. CDR3 nucleotide sequence: TGTGCCAGCAGCCCTATACAGGAGAACACCGGGGAGCTGTTTTTT.

The V gene is TRBV7-3, the J gene TRBJ1-1; D not resolved. With 3 bases removed from V and 4 bases from J, the gap between germline ends came to 12 bases. The CDR3 consists of 14 residues. Looked up from germline, CDR1 is SGHTA and CDR2 is FQGTGA. The DNA of the CDR3 is TGTGCCAGCAGCTTGGGGATAACGGGCACTGAAGCTTTCTTT. This encodes CASSLGITGTEAFF.

The V gene is TRBV13, the J gene TRBJ1-2; weak D call: TRBD1 (6 bases). V dropped 7 bases and J dropped 8 bases, with 23 bases sitting between them. The CDR3 has 15 amino acids. Germline CDR1 and CDR2: PRHDT and FYEKMQ (reference sequence). Here the CDR3 reads CASTLRRGGSYGYTF. The CDR3 bases are TGTGCCAGCACCCTAAGGAGGGGGGGTAGCTACGGCTACACCTTC.

Details on this clonotype: Germline is not matched at one junction end, which may reflect a read error. The chain joins TRBV7-9 to TRBJ1-2; D gene ambiguous. There are 15 residues in the CDR3. Germline V gene sequence: CDR1 SEHNR, CDR2 FQNEAQ (reference sequence). CDR3 coding DNA: TGTGCCAGCAGCTTAGATTCGCGTACAGACTATGGCTACATCTTC. Residues: CASSLDSRTDYGYIF.

The chain uses TRBV10-3 and TRBJ2-3, with 9 bases that match TRBD2. The CDR3 has 16 residues. The junction had 7 bases not matched to a gene; V was cut back by 0 bases and J by 6 bases. Germline V gene data show CDR1 as ENHRY and CDR2 as SYGVKD. The CDR3 region has the DNA TGTGCCATCAGTGAGTCGGCTAGCGGGGATCACGATACGCAGTATTTT. This encodes CAISESASGDHDTQYF.

This clonotype was seen a few times. This CDR3 reads CASSSWGVGTTEAFF. CDR3 sequence (DNA): TGCGCCAGCAGTTCCTGGGGAGTTGGGACCACTGAAGCTTTCTTT. J is TRBJ1-1 and V is TRBV4-3, with TRBD1 as a possible D gene (5 bases). The V end lost 6 bases, the J end lost 4 bases, and 18 bases lay between the germline ends. This CDR3 has 15 amino acids. The V gene's germline CDR1 is LGHNA and CDR2 YSLEER.

The chain is built from TRBV4-1 and TRBJ1-6, with D tentatively TRBD1 (5 bases). The V gene lost 2 bases and the J gene lost 7 bases, with 21 bases spanning the gap. Per the germline V gene, CDR1 is MGHRA and CDR2 is YSYEKL. The CDR3 runs to 18 residues. CDR3 DNA sequence: TGCGCCAGCAGCCAACTTAAAGCTCGGGGACGCACGAATTCACCCCTCCACTTT. It translates to CASSQLKARGRTNSPLHF.

This chain uses TRBV3-1 with TRBJ1-2; D gene ambiguous. Germline V gives CDR1 LGHDT, CDR2 YNNKEL (reference sequence). The CDR3 totals 13 residues. V gave up 2 bases and J gave up 1 base, with 5 bases separating them. CDR3 in amino acids: CASSQSRNYGYTF. CDR3 DNA: TGTGCCAGCAGCCAAAGTCGTAACTATGGCTACACCTTC.

This clonotype has just a few counts. V and J are TRBV6-5 and TRBJ2-1, with D unclear. Germline CDR1 is MNHEY and CDR2 is SVGAGI. Trimming pared 4 bases from V and 15 bases from J, leaving 16 bases between. The CDR3 has 12 residues. The CDR3 DNA reads as TGTGCCAGCAGTTTCGATCTAAGGGATTGGTTCTTC. It translates to CASSFDLRDWFF.

CDR3 nucleotide sequence: TGTGCCAGCTCACCAATTGCAGGGGACGCTGAAGCTTTCTTT. It is translated as CASSPIAGDAEAFF. This chain links TRBV18 with TRBJ1-1, with D perhaps matching TRBD1 (6 bases). Germline V gene data show CDR1 as KGHSH and CDR2 as LQKENI. The CDR3 has 14 residues. Trimming shortened V by 2 bases and J by 6 bases, and 13 bases separated the two germline ends. Using reference TRBV18 and TRBJ1-1 for the parts outside the CDR3, the full variable domain is NAGVMQNPRHLVRRRGQEARLRCSPMKGHSHVYWYRQLPEEGLKFMVYLQKENIIDESGMPKERFSAEFPKEGPSILRIQQVVRGDSAAYFCASSPIAGDAEAFFGQGTRLTVV.